Given below is one TCR beta chain in context. Repertoires were generated with immunoSEQ multiplex PCR, while TCRdb's copy carries only in-frame clones and drops some. This sample has roughly 260,000 clones, with more than 75% found just once. The source of the sample is a study of blood T cell repertoires in COVID-19. Study information: Samples of COVID-19 (acute and convalescent) were obtained from the United States, Italy and Spain.

The sample comprised peripheral blood. This sequence originates from a woman between 50 and 59 years old with acute or convalescent COVID-19.

The CDR3 DNA follows: TGTGCCAGTAGTCCTCTGGACAGGGACGGCTACACCTTC. It translates to CASSPLDRDGYTF. This chain connects TRBV19 to TRBJ1-2, with 8 bases fitting TRBD1. The CDR3 extends over 13 amino acids. Germline CDR1 LNHDA, CDR2 SQIVND (reference sequence). The trim removed 5 bases at V and 8 bases at J, leaving 7 bases unmatched.